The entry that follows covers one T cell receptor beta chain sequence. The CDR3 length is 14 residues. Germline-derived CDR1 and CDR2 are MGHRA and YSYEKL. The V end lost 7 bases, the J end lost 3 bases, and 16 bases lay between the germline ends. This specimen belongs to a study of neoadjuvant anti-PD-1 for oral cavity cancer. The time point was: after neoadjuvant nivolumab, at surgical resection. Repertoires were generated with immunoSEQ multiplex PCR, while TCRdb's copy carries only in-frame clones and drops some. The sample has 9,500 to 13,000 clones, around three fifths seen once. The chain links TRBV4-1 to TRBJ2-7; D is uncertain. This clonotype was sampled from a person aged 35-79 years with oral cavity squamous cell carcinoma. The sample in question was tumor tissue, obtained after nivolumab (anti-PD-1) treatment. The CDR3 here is CASTRYEGYYEQYF. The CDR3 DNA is TGCGCCAGCACCCGCTATGAAGGCTACTACGAGCAGTACTTC.